Here is one TCR beta chain with its context. Which cohort a participant joined came from the clinical history participants gave. V lost 5 bases and J lost 3; bases outside the gene matches: 10. CDR1 and CDR2 from the germline V gene are MNHEY and SVGEGT. This CDR3 region has 16 residues. Source study methods: Researchers report that nucleated cell counts were estimated from reference gene primer amplification. The protocol was immunoSEQ multiplex PCR, while the TCRdb copy is restricted to in-frame clones and leaves out a portion. V and J calls plus clone size are reproduced from that table; the DNA served to infer D and trimming. Among about 200,000 clones listed, approximately 80% were seen once. The data derive from a study of blood T cell repertoires in COVID-19.

The V gene is TRBV6-2 or TRBV6-3, the J gene TRBJ1-5, with 7 bases aligning to TRBD1. The TCR originated in a woman aged 55-69 years with acute COVID-19. Sample: PBMCs or T cells enriched from blood (not recorded which). This CDR3 reads CASSGGQFLPNQPQHF. The DNA for the CDR3 is TGTGCCAGCAGTGGGGGACAGTTTTTACCCAATCAGCCCCAGCATTTT.